This entry lists 5 T cell receptor beta chains sequenced from one sample in a study of spatial heterogeneity in lung cancer. TCRdb reprocessed the 5' RACE reads with MiXCR, giving one entry per CDR3 protein. The data show roughly 48,000 distinct CDR3 sequences, about 5.8% seen once. Time point denoted: sample taken at primary tumor resection. In each case, whole RNA from tumor, nontumor lung or frozen PBMC was sequenced unsorted. The source was PBMCs, collected at surgery. The receptors here all came from a male donor with early-stage non-small cell lung cancer.

This clonotype was seen repeatedly, ten times or more. CDR3 amino acids: CASLAGVRETQYF. The CDR3 DNA is TGTGCCAGCCTAGCGGGAGTTCGAGAGACCCAGTACTTC. The chain is built from TRBV7-8 and TRBJ2-5, with 10 bases fitting TRBD2. This CDR3 has 13 amino acids. Germline trimming cut 8 bases from V and 4 bases from J; bases unmatched to any gene: 4. Germline CDR1 is SGHVS and CDR2 is FQNEAQ.

This clonotype occurred many times. The chain uses TRBV2 and TRBJ1-1; D uncertain. V was shortened by 1 base and J by 11 bases, with 14 bases between the two germline ends. Looked up from germline, CDR1 is SNHLY and CDR2 is FYNNEI. There are 13 residues in the CDR3. CDR3 sequence (DNA): TGTGCCAGCAGTGAAGACTCCGGGCCTCAGGCTTTCTTT. Its protein product is CASSEDSGPQAFF.

This clonotype was picked up many times. The genes are TRBV19 and TRBJ2-1, with TRBD2 as a possible D gene (5 bases). The CDR3 spans 14 residues. Trimming took off 3 bases at V and 8 bases at J, with 14 bases between the two ends. Germline values: CDR1 LNHDA, CDR2 SQIVND (reference sequence). CDR3 nucleotide sequence: TGTGCCAGTAGTATCGTGGGAGTTACGTATGAGCAGTTCTTC. Amino acids: CASSIVGVTYEQFF.

This clonotype was counted ten times or more. V usage is TRBV29-1 and J usage is TRBJ1-2; 7 nucleotides line up with TRBD1. V shed 7 bases and J 2 bases; nucleotides not matched to a gene: 1. The CDR3 contains 11 residues. The germline V gene encodes CDR1 SQVTM and CDR2 ANQGSEA. CDR3 in DNA: TGCAGCGGGGGACAGAACTATGGCTACACCTTC. This sequence encodes CSGGQNYGYTF.

Ten or more counts support this clonotype. V is TRBV6-5 and J is TRBJ1-2; possibly TRBD1 for D (6 bases). The CDR3 is 14 residues long. Trimming stripped 3 bases from V and 8 bases from J, with 16 bases between. Germline CDR1 MNHEY, CDR2 SVGAGI. In DNA, the CDR3 is TGTGCCAGCAGTTATACCGGGGGCCGGAGGGGCTACACCTTC. This encodes CASSYTGGRRGYTF.